This TCR beta chain was documented in a study of cytomegalovirus exposure and HLA in healthy donors. Study-level information: A preliminary data release comprised about 85 million unique TCRs obtained from HLA-typed donors.

Trimming removed 4 bases from V and 8 bases from J, with 8 bases in between. Germline-derived CDR1 and CDR2 are MNHNY and SVGAGI (reference sequence). The CDR3 covers 11 residues. This PCR relied on a set of 60 Vbeta primers and 13 Jbeta primers. Produced via immunoSEQ multiplex PCR; TCRdb's table is partial and in-frame only. In the table there are some 160,000 clones, approximately 80% of which are singletons. Source material: PBMCs. The receptor's source is a man younger than 30 in good health and CMV-seronegative. The rearrangement links TRBV6-6 to TRBJ1-1; no clear D. DNA of the CDR3: TGTGCCAGCAGTTCGAGCCTCGAAGCTTTCTTT. It yields the protein CASSSSLEAFF.